A single sample is the source of the 10 T cell receptor beta chains below, sequenced in a study of read filtering for tumor transcriptome and immune sequencing. This library used about 400 ng RNA and molecular barcoded adaptors spanning alpha/delta and beta/gamma chains. Via MiXCR, TCRdb re-called the reads, giving one row per CDR3 protein. The table has 90,000 to 95,000 distinct CDR3 sequences, about 22% seen once. The sample taken for sequencing was a population of CD138-negative cells sorted from bone marrow. Source of these receptors: a donor at least 40 years old with multiple myeloma.

This clonotype was picked up many times. The rearrangement uses TRBV3-1 and TRBJ2-3; a possible D gene is TRBD2 (6 bases). The CDR3 runs 13 residues. Trimming took off 3 bases at V and 5 bases at J, with 9 bases between the two ends. Germline assignment: CDR1 LGHDT and CDR2 YNNKEL (reference sequence). CDR3 bases: TGTGCCAGCAGCCATTTTAGCGGAGATACGCAGTATTTT. This gives the protein CASSHFSGDTQYF.

This clonotype was seen at least ten times. The V gene is TRBV2, the J gene TRBJ2-2; D perhaps matches TRBD2 (5 bases). The CDR3 has 11 residues. Germline V CDR1 and CDR2: SNHLY, FYNNEI. Trimming pared 8 bases from V and 6 bases from J, leaving 7 bases between. The CDR3 protein is CASRGSGELFF. DNA of the CDR3: TGTGCCAGCCGCGGGTCCGGGGAGCTGTTTTTT.

This clonotype has a count of ten or more. The chain is built from TRBV4-2 and TRBJ2-3; D tentatively fits TRBD1 or TRBD2 (6 bases each). V was cut by 5 bases and J by 1 base, with 13 bases left in between. The CDR3 spans 15 residues. CDR1 and CDR2 from the germline V gene are LGHNA and YNFKEQ. As DNA, the CDR3 is TGTGCCAGCAGCTCCCGGGGGCCAGGCACAGATACGCAGTATTTT. Amino acids: CASSSRGPGTDTQYF.

This clonotype was seen at least ten times. The V call is TRBV7-3, the J call TRBJ2-1; D is perhaps TRBD2 (6 bases). The V and J ends lost 5 bases and 8 bases respectively, with 16 bases between them. CDR3 length: 14 residues. Germline CDR1 and CDR2: SGHTA and FQGTGA. The CDR3 DNA is TGTGCCAGCAGCCTAATGGGGACGGGGGATGAGCAGTTCTTC. Protein: CASSLMGTGDEQFF.

This clonotype has at least ten counts. The genes are TRBV6-1 and TRBJ2-7; maybe TRBD2 (6 bases). This CDR3 spans 11 amino acids. CDR1 is MNHNS and CDR2 is SASEGT in the germline V gene. Deletions cut 6 bases from V and 3 bases from J, with 6 bases between. CDR3 bases: TGTGCCAGCAGGGAGGGCTACGAGCAGTACTTC. It specifies CASREGYEQYF.

V usage is TRBV14 and J usage is TRBJ2-1; TRBD2 is a possible D gene (5 bases). Germline CDR1 is SGHDN and CDR2 is FVKESK. Deletions cut 4 bases from V and 4 bases from J, with 17 bases between. The length of the CDR3 is 16 residues. CDR3 loop: CASSRQRAMGYNEQFF. CDR3 bases: TGTGCCAGCAGCCGTCAGAGGGCTATGGGATACAATGAGCAGTTCTTC.

This clonotype came up many times. V gene TRBV12-3 or TRBV12-4 combines with J gene TRBJ1-2, with a tentative D call TRBD1 (6 bases). V was clipped by 7 bases and J by 4 bases, with 13 bases between them. This CDR3 has 13 amino acids. The CDR3 sequence is CASNIQGAYGYTF. The CDR3 DNA reads TGTGCCAGCAACATACAGGGTGCCTATGGCTACACCTTC.

This clonotype was seen ten or more times. The gene calls are TRBV9 and TRBJ2-2, with a possible D match to TRBD2 (5 bases). This CDR3 is built from 16 residues. Trimming took off 5 bases at V and 1 base at J, with 15 bases between the two ends. Germline loops: CDR1 SGDLS, CDR2 YYNGEE. CDR3 sequence reads: CASSPPGRGNTGELFF. The CDR3, as DNA: TGTGCCAGCAGTCCCCCTGGTCGGGGGAACACCGGGGAGCTGTTTTTT. Supplemented by reference TRBV9 and TRBJ2-2, the full variable domain reads DSGVTQTPKHLITATGQRVTLRCSPRSGDLSVYWYQQSLDQGLQFLIQYYNGEERAKGNILERFSAQQFPDLHSELNLSSLELGDSALYFCASSPPGRGNTGELFFGEGSRLTVL.

Details on this clonotype: This clone may be a read error of a much larger clone one base away. The chain links TRBV6-1 to TRBJ1-1; D unresolved. This CDR3 is built from 13 residues. The germline CDR1 and CDR2 sequences are MNHNS and SASEGT. The CDR3 reads CASSGWDRTEAYF. The CDR3 DNA is TGTGCCAGCAGTGGATGGGATCGCACTGAAGCTTACTTT.

About this clonotype itself: Given a far larger clone just one base away, this is likely a sequencing read error. The rearrangement uses TRBV6-1 and TRBJ2-6, with D unclear. The CDR3 runs to 14 residues. The V gene lost 3 bases and the J gene lost 12 bases, with 15 bases spanning the gap. Per the germline V gene, CDR1 is MNHNS and CDR2 is SASEGT. CDR3 in amino acids: CASSDMGRYSVLTF. For the CDR3, the DNA is TGTGCCAGCAGTGATATGGGCAGGTATAGCGTCCTGACTTTC.